These 24 T cell receptor beta chains were sequenced from one sample in a study of T cells in Graves' hyperthyroidism and ophthalmopathy. Amplified TCR beta CDR3 regions derived from RNA transcripts. Researchers ran a first-round RT-PCR on the TCR CDR3 using the HTBI primer set. Using its own MiXCR run on the multiplex PCR reads, TCRdb lists one record per CDR3 protein. Among roughly 380,000 distinct CDR3 sequences listed, roughly 14% were seen once. Sequencing was done on a sample of blood. The receptors stem from a man aged 30 to 39 with Graves' hyperthyroidism that later progressed to Graves' ophthalmopathy.

The rearrangement joins TRBV6-2 or TRBV6-3 to TRBJ2-5, with a weak D call TRBD1 (6 bases). Germline-derived CDR1 and CDR2 are MNHEY and SVGEGT. This CDR3 has 13 amino acids. V was clipped by 8 bases and J by 3 bases, with 13 bases between them. CDR3 amino acids: CASRPGQKETQYF. CDR3 nucleotide sequence: TGTGCCAGCCGGCCGGGACAAAAAGAGACCCAGTACTTC.

This clonotype was seen ten or more times. The chain combines TRBV20-1 with TRBJ2-4; 8 bases fit TRBD1. There are 13 residues in the CDR3. V shed 1 base and J 7 bases; nucleotides not matched to a gene: 3. Germline CDR1 DFQATT, CDR2 SNEGSKA (reference sequence). CDR3 in amino acids: CSARGTGRNIQYF. The CDR3 nucleotides are TGCAGTGCTAGAGGGACAGGGAGGAACATTCAGTACTTC.

The chain couples TRBV30 to TRBJ1-6; D may be TRBD1 (5 bases). Germline V CDR1 and CDR2: GTSNPN, SVGIG (reference sequence). This CDR3 contains 14 residues. The V gene lost 4 bases and the J gene lost 10 bases, with 17 bases spanning the gap. DNA of the CDR3: TGTGCCTGGATAATGCAGGGTCTGAGATCACCCCTCCACTTT. Its protein is CAWIMQGLRSPLHF.

Comments on this clonotype: Relative to the germline gene, one junction end is altered; a read error may explain this. The V gene is TRBV18, the J gene TRBJ1-5, with D unresolved. The CDR3 has 16 residues. Germline V gene sequence: CDR1 KGHSH, CDR2 LQKENI. CDR3 loop: CASSLLGRGSSQPQHF. For the CDR3, the DNA is TGTGCCAGCTCTCTTCTCGGGAGAGGGAGCAGTCAGCCCCAGCATTTT.

This clonotype has only one observation. This likely comes from a read error, as the CDR3 has no conserved phenylalanine or tryptophan at its end. The chain employs TRBV14 and TRBJ2-7, with a tentative D call TRBD2 (6 bases). The CDR3 covers 15 residues. Germline assignment: CDR1 SGHDN and CDR2 FVKESK. Trimming stripped 0 bases from V and 0 bases from J, with 9 bases between. This CDR3 reads CASSQEAGFSYEQYL. Here the CDR3 DNA reads TGTGCCAGCAGCCAAGAGGCGGGGTTCTCCTACGAGCAGTACCTC.

This clonotype has just a few counts. The chain combines TRBV29-1 with TRBJ2-1; no clear D gene. CDR1 and CDR2 from the germline V gene are SQVTM and ANQGSEA. The CDR3 covers 15 residues. Trimming stripped 0 bases from V and 1 base from J, with 10 bases between. The CDR3 here is CSVEDRGASYNEQFF. The CDR3 nucleotides read TGCAGCGTTGAAGATCGAGGCGCATCCTACAATGAGCAGTTCTTC.

This clonotype showed up many times. The CDR3 DNA is TGTGCCAGCAGTTACTCGATGGGGAGCAATCAGCCCCAGCATTTT. Encoded protein: CASSYSMGSNQPQHF. This chain uses TRBV6-5 with TRBJ1-5; D ambiguous. Trimming removed 0 bases at V and 1 base at J, with 7 bases between. CDR1 MNHEY and CDR2 SVGAGI come from the germline V gene. This CDR3 comprises 15 residues.

This clonotype was counted between two and nine times. The genes are TRBV10-3 and TRBJ2-3, with no clear D. The CDR3 contains 12 residues. V lost 4 bases and J 4 bases, leaving 6 bases between the germline ends. Germline CDR1 and CDR2: ENHRY and SYGVKD. CDR3 sequence: CAISALADTQYF. In DNA, the CDR3 is TGTGCCATCAGTGCTTTAGCAGATACGCAGTATTTT.

In this sample, this clonotype turned up many times. This chain joins TRBV28 and TRBJ2-1; no clear D gene. The V and J ends lost 5 bases and 0 bases respectively, with 14 bases between them. The CDR3 spans 16 residues. CDR1 is MDHEN and CDR2 is SYDVKM in the germline V gene. The CDR3 coding sequence is TGTGCCAGCAGTCCACTTACACTCCTCTCCTACAATGAGCAGTTCTTC. Residues: CASSPLTLLSYNEQFF.

The genes are TRBV18 and TRBJ2-7; D call uncertain. This CDR3 has 16 amino acids. Trimming shortened V by 1 base and J by 0 bases, and 13 bases separated the two germline ends. Germline assignment: CDR1 KGHSH and CDR2 LQKENI. The CDR3 here is CASSPQTSVISYEQYF. CDR3 nucleotide sequence: TGTGCCAGCTCACCACAGACGTCAGTTATCTCCTACGAGCAGTACTTC.

This clonotype occurred many times. This sequence joins TRBV20-1 and TRBJ1-1; 7 bases are shared with TRBD1. The germline V gene encodes CDR1 DFQATT and CDR2 SNEGSKA (reference sequence). V shed 0 bases and J 2 bases; nucleotides not matched to a gene: 3. The CDR3 is made up of 14 amino acids. The CDR3 spells CSARDGTANTEAFF. The CDR3 coding sequence is TGCAGTGCTAGAGATGGGACAGCCAACACTGAAGCTTTCTTT.

This clonotype was seen at least ten times. The chain links TRBV18 to TRBJ1-1, with D perhaps TRBD1 (5 bases). Germline V gene lookup returns CDR1 KGHSH and CDR2 LQKENI. This CDR3 is 14 amino acids long. Trimming removed 3 bases at V and 4 bases at J, with 12 bases between. The CDR3 DNA follows: TGTGCCAGCTCACCCCCCAGGGAGGTCACTGAAGCTTTCTTT. Translated: CASSPPREVTEAFF.

The rearrangement joins TRBV5-8 to TRBJ1-5; possibly TRBD1 for D (6 bases). The CDR3 spans 15 residues. V was pared by 2 bases and J by 5 bases, with 14 bases between. The germline gives CDR1 SGHTS, CDR2 YDEGEE. CDR3 DNA: TGTGCCAGCAGCTTCGGGTACAGGGAGGATCAGCCCCAGCATTTT. The encoded protein is CASSFGYREDQPQHF. Full variable domain (remainder filled in from reference TRBV5-8 and TRBJ1-5): EAGVTQSPTHLIKTRGQQATLRCSPISGHTSVYWYQQALGLGLQFLLWYDEGEERNRGNFPPRFSGRQFPNYSSELNVNALELEDSALYLCASSFGYREDQPQHFGDGTRLSIL.

The chain carries TRBV6-1 and TRBJ2-5; D is unresolved. Germline V gene sequence: CDR1 MNHNS, CDR2 SASEGT. With 9 bases removed from V and 1 base from J, the gap between germline ends came to 9 bases. CDR3 length: 12 residues. CDR3 in DNA: TGTGCCAGGCCGGACGCCCAAGAGACCCAGTACTTC. Translating gives CARPDAQETQYF.

The chain carries TRBV25-1 and TRBJ2-5, with a weak D call TRBD1 (6 bases). Trimming removed 3 bases from V and 4 bases from J, with 12 bases in between. Per the germline V gene, CDR1 is MGHDK and CDR2 is SYGVNS. This CDR3 comprises 14 residues. DNA for the CDR3: TGTGCCAGCAGTGAGCCCGGGACACGAGAGACCCAGTACTTC. This translates into CASSEPGTRETQYF.

This chain joins TRBV10-3 and TRBJ2-6; possible D gene TRBD2, 5 bases. This CDR3 is 18 amino acids long. The ends were cut back, 4 bases at V and 1 base at J, with 17 bases in the middle. In germline, CDR1 is ENHRY, CDR2 SYGVKD. Here the CDR3 DNA reads TGTGCCATCAGTGCTTTTTCGCACGGAGGATCTGGGGCCAACGTCCTGACTTTC. This gives the protein CAISAFSHGGSGANVLTF.

This clonotype was seen ten or more times. The chain joins TRBV2 to TRBJ1-1; D is unresolved. V lost 2 bases to trimming and J lost 1 base, with 5 bases between them. This CDR3 has 13 residues. In germline, CDR1 is SNHLY, CDR2 FYNNEI. The CDR3 protein is CASSERENTEAFF. CDR3 DNA sequence: TGTGCCAGCAGTGAACGGGAGAACACTGAAGCTTTCTTT.

The chain combines TRBV19 with TRBJ1-5; 9 bases match TRBD1. Germline V gene lookup returns CDR1 LNHDA and CDR2 SQIVND (reference sequence). CDR3 length: 19 residues. V lost 10 bases, J lost 0 bases, and 19 bases stayed unmatched. CDR3 amino acids: CATKTGGESRFISNQPQHF. The CDR3, as DNA: TGTGCCACCAAAACAGGGGGCGAAAGCCGATTCATTAGCAATCAGCCCCAGCATTTT.

V gene TRBV27 combines with J gene TRBJ1-4; D ambiguous. Germline V gene data show CDR1 as MNHEY and CDR2 as SMNVEV (reference sequence). Trimming stripped 6 bases from V and 4 bases from J, with 9 bases between. The CDR3 runs 13 residues. The CDR3 nucleotides are TGTGCCAGCAGAGATCGGGGTAATGAAAAACTGTTTTTT. As protein: CASRDRGNEKLFF.

This clonotype was found many times. The chain combines TRBV12-3 or TRBV12-4 with TRBJ1-6; the match to TRBD1 covers 9 bases. V shed 2 bases and J 8 bases; nucleotides not matched to a gene: 7. The CDR3 has 16 amino acids. CDR3 protein: CASSLRPGQGYSPLHF. The DNA for the CDR3 is TGTGCCAGCAGTTTAAGGCCGGGACAGGGTTATTCACCCCTCCACTTT.

This clonotype came up many times. V usage is TRBV10-3 and J usage is TRBJ1-3, with a tentative D call TRBD1 (5 bases). The V and J ends lost 6 bases and 2 bases respectively, with 5 bases between them. The germline V gene encodes CDR1 ENHRY and CDR2 SYGVKD. The CDR3 length is 12 residues. CDR3: CAIRGPGNTIYF. Here the CDR3 DNA reads TGTGCCATCAGGGGACCTGGAAACACCATATATTTT.

In its sample, this clonotype was seen many times. This rearrangement joins TRBV11-2 to TRBJ2-5; 10 nucleotides align to TRBD1. The V and J ends lost 5 bases and 3 bases, in that order; junction bases with no gene match: 9. Germline V CDR1 and CDR2: SGHAT, FQNNGV. The CDR3 runs 16 residues. The CDR3 protein is CASSDRWGTGEETQYF. The DNA for the CDR3 is TGTGCCAGCAGCGATCGTTGGGGGACAGGGGAAGAGACCCAGTACTTC.

This clonotype was counted many times. This chain uses TRBV7-6 with TRBJ2-7; D is undetermined. The CDR3 is 13 amino acids. V lost 5 bases and J 6 bases, leaving 14 bases between the germline ends. Per germline, CDR1 SGHVS and CDR2 FNYEAQ. The CDR3 DNA follows: TGTGCCAGCAGCCCCGGATCGGGTTTCGAGCAGTACTTC. Encoded protein: CASSPGSGFEQYF. The whole variable domain, filled in from reference TRBV7-6 and TRBJ2-7, reads GAGVSQSPRYKVTKRGQDVALRCDPISGHVSLYWYRQALGQGPEFLTYFNYEAQQDKSGLPNDRFSAERPEGSISTLTIQRTEQRDSAMYRCASSPGSGFEQYFGPGTRLTVT.

This clonotype was detected only a few times. This chain joins TRBV19 and TRBJ1-5; 8 bases are a match to TRBD1. This CDR3 has 14 amino acids. With V trimmed by 11 bases and J by 7 bases, 13 bases remained unmatched. Germline CDR1 reads LNHDA; CDR2 reads SQIVND (reference sequence). The CDR3 DNA reads TGTGCCCCAAGCGGGGACAGGCCCAACCAGCCCCAGCATTTT. It yields the protein CAPSGDRPNQPQHF.